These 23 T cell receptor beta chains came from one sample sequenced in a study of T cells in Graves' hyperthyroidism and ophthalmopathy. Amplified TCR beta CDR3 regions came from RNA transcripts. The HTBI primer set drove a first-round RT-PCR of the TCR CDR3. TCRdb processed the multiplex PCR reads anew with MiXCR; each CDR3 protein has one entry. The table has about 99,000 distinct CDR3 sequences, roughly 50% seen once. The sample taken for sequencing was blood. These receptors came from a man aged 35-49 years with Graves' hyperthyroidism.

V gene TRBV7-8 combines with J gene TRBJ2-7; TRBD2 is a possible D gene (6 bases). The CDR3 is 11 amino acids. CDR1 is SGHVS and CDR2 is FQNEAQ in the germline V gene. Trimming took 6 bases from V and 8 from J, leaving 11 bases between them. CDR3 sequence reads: CASRGAGQQYF. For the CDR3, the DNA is TGTGCCAGCAGGGGCGCGGGACAGCAGTACTTC.

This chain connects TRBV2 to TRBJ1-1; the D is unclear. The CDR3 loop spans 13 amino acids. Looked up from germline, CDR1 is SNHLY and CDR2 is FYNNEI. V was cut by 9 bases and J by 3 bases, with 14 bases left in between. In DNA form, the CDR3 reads TGTGCCAGTATGCAGGATGTTGACACTGAAGCTTTCTTT. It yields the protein CASMQDVDTEAFF.

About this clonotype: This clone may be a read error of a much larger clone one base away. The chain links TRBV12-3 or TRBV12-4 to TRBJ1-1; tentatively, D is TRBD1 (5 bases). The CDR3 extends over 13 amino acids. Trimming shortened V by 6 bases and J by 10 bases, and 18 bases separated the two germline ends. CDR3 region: CASSQVRAAGAFF. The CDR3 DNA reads TGTGCCAGCAGCCAAGTCAGGGCGGCTGGAGCTTTCTTT.

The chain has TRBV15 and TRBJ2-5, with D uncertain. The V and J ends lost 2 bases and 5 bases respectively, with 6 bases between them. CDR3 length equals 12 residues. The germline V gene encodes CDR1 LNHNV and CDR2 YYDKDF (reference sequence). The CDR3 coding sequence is TGTGCCACCAGCAGACTAGAGGAGACCCAGTACTTC. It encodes CATSRLEETQYF.

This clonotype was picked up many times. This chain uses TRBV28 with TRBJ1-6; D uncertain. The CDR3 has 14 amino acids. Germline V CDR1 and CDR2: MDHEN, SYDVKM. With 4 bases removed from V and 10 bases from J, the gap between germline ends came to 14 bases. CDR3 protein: CASSYRALASPLHF. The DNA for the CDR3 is TGTGCCAGCAGTTACCGCGCTTTAGCATCACCCCTCCACTTT.

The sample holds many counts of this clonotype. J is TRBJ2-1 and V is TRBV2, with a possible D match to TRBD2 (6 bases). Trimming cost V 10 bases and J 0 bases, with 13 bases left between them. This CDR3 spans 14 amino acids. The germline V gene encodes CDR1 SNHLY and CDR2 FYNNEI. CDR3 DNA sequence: TGTGCCAACAACGGGGGTCCCTCCTACAATGAGCAGTTCTTC. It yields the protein CANNGGPSYNEQFF.

CDR3 coding DNA: TGTGCCGTTGACGGGGCAGGAGGGTCTCGGAATGAGCAGTTCTTC. This codes for CAVDGAGGSRNEQFF. The gene calls are TRBV28 and TRBJ2-1, with D maybe TRBD2 (6 bases). Trimming pared 11 bases from V and 7 bases from J, leaving 24 bases between. CDR1 is MDHEN, CDR2 SYDVKM, per germline. This CDR3 spans 15 amino acids.

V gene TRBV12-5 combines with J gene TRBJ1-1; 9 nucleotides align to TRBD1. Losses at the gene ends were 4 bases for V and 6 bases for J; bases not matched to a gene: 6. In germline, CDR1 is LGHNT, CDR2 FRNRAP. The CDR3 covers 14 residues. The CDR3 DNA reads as TGTGCTAGTGGTTCCGGGACAGGGCAGGCTGAAGCTTTCTTT. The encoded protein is CASGSGTGQAEAFF.

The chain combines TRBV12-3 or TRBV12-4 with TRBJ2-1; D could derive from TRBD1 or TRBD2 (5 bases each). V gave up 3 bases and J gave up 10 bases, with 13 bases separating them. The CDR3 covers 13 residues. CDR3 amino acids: CASSFAGSGEQFF. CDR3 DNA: TGTGCCAGCAGTTTCGCAGGGAGTGGCGAGCAGTTCTTC.

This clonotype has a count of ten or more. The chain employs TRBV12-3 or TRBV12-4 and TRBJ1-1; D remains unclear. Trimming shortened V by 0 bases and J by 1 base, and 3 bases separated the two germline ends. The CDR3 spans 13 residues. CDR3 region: CASSLAQNTEAFF. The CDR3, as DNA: TGTGCCAGCAGTTTAGCGCAGAACACTGAAGCTTTCTTT.

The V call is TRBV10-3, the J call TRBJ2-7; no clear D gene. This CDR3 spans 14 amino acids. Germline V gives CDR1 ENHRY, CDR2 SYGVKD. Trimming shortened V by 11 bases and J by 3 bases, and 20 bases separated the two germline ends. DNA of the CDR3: TGTGCCTGGAAACGACGGGCCTTCCTCTACGAGCAGTACTTC. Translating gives CAWKRRAFLYEQYF.

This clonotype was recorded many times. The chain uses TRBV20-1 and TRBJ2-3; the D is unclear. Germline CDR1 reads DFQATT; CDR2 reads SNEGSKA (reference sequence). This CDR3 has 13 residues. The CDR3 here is CSEKSIITDTQYF. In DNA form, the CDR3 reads TGCAGCGAGAAAAGTATAATCACAGATACGCAGTATTTT.

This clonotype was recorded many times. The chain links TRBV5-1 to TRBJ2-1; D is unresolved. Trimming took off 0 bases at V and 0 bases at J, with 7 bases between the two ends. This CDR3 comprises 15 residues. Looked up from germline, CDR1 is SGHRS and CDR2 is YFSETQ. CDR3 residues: CASSLVGNSYNEQFF. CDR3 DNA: TGCGCCAGCAGCTTGGTCGGCAACTCCTACAATGAGCAGTTCTTC.

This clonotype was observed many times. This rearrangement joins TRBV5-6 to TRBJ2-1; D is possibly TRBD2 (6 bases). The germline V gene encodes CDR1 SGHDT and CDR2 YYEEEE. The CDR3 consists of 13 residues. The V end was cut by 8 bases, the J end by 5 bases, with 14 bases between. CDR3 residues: CASHPGLNNEQFF. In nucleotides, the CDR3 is TGTGCCAGTCATCCGGGACTCAACAATGAGCAGTTCTTC.

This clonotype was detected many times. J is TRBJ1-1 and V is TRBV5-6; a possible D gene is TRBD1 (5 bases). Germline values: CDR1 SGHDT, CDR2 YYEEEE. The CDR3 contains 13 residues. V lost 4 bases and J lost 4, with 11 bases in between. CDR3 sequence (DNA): TGTGCCAGCAGCCGGGGGGGGTTCACTGAAGCTTTCTTT. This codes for CASSRGGFTEAFF. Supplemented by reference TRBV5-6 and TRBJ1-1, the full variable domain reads DAGVTQSPTHLIKTRGQQVTLRCSPKSGHDTVSWYQQALGQGPQFIFQYYEEEERQRGNFPDRFSGHQFPNYSSELNVNALLLGDSALYLCASSRGGFTEAFFGQGTRLTVV.

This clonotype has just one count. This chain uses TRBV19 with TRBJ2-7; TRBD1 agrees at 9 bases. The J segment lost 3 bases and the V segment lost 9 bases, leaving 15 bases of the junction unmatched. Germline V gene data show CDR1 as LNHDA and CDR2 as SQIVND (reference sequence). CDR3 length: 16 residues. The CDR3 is CASSLWGTGPLYEQYF. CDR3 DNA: TGTGCCAGCAGTTTATGGGGGACAGGGCCGCTCTACGAGCAGTACTTC.

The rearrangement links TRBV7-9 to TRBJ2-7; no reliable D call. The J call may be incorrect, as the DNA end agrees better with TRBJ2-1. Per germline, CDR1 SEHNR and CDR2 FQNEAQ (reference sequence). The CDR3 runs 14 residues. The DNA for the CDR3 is TGTGCCAGCAGCACTCGGAGCTCCTACAATGAGCAGTTCTTC. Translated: CASSTRSSYNEQFF.

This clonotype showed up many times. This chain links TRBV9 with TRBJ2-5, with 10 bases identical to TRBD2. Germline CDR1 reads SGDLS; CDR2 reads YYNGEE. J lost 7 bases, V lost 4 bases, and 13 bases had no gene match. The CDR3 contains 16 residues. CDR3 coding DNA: TGTGCCAGCAGCTCTAGCGGGGGAGAGTCCCGGTGGACCCAGTACTTC. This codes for CASSSSGGESRWTQYF.

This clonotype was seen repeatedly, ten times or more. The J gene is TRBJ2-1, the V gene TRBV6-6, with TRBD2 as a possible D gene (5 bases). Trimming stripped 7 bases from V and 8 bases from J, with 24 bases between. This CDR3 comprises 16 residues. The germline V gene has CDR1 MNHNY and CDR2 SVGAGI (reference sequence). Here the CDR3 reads CASKLHRESWTDEQFF. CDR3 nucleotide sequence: TGTGCCAGCAAGCTCCACCGGGAAAGCTGGACCGATGAGCAGTTCTTC.

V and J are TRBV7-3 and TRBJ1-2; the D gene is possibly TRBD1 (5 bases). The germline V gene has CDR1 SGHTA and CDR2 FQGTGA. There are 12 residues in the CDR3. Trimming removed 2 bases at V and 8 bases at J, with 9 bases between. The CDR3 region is CASSLWGDGYTF. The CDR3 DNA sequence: TGTGCCAGCAGCTTATGGGGGGACGGCTACACCTTC. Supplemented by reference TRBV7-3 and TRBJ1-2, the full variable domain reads GAGVSQTPSNKVTEKGKYVELRCDPISGHTALYWYRQSLGQGPEFLIYFQGTGAADDSGLPNDRFFAVRPEGSVSTLKIQRTERGDSAVYLCASSLWGDGYTFGSGTRLTVV.

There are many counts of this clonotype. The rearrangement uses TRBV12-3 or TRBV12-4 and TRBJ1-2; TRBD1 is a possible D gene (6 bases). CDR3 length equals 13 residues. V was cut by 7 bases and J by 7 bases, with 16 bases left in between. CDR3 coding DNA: TGTGCCAGCAAGCCCCAGGGGCAAGTTGGCTACACCTTC. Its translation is CASKPQGQVGYTF.

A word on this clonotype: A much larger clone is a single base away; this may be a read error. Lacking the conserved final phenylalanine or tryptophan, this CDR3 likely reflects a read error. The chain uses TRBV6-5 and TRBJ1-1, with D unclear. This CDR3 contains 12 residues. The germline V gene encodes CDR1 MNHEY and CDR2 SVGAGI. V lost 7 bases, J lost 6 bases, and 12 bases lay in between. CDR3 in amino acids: CASTRIGSEAFL. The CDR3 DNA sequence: TGTGCCAGCACCAGAATTGGTTCTGAAGCTTTCTTG.

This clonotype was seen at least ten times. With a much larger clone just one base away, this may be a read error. The CDR3 DNA sequence: TGTGCCAGCAGCTTCTACGGCTATGGCTACACCTTC. Amino acids: CASSFYGYGYTF. The gene calls are TRBV7-9 and TRBJ1-2; D unclear. V lost 3 bases to trimming and J lost 4 bases, with 6 bases between them. Looked up from germline, CDR1 is SEHNR and CDR2 is FQNEAQ (reference sequence). This CDR3 is 12 amino acids long.